This T cell receptor (beta chain) emerged from a study of identical twins. Study conclusions and caveats: For out-of-frame alpha sequences shared by twins, low generation probability was in excess. Models underestimated TCR alpha sharing (out-of-frame) in monozygotic twins.

This clonotype was seen only a few times. The antigen is not known. This CDR3 is 15 amino acids long. After removal of 7 bases from V and 4 bases from J, the junction contained 10 bases not matched to a gene. Germline-derived CDR1 and CDR2 are LNHDA and SQIVND (reference sequence). TCRdb used MiXCR to reprocess the 5' RACE reads, holding one entry per CDR3 protein. In the table there are 1,800,000 or so distinct CDR3 sequences, about 30% of which are singletons. Specimen: cord blood. The chain combines TRBV19 with TRBJ2-1; 7 positions agree with TRBD1. This clonotype was obtained from a newborn girl in good health. The CDR3 loop reads CASTPGDRDYNEQFF. CDR3 DNA sequence: TGTGCCAGTACCCCCGGGGACAGAGATTACAATGAGCAGTTCTTC.